A single sample is the source of the 5 T cell receptor beta chains below, sequenced in a study of blood T cell repertoires in COVID-19. Libraries were prepared by immunoSEQ multiplex PCR; TCRdb keeps only in-frame clonotypes and omits some of them. Among 250,000 to 350,000 clones listed, around 83% were seen once. The specimen sequenced was peripheral blood. The receptor set was obtained from a woman in her fifties or sixties with acute or convalescent COVID-19.

The chain carries TRBV9 and TRBJ2-3, with D maybe TRBD2 (5 bases). V was cut by 3 bases and J by 0 bases, with 8 bases left in between. The germline V gene has CDR1 SGDLS and CDR2 YYNGEE. The CDR3 is 14 residues long. The CDR3 here is CASSERGSTDTQYF. The CDR3 DNA reads TGTGCCAGCAGCGAACGCGGGAGCACAGATACGCAGTATTTT.

The chain couples TRBV5-1 to TRBJ2-3; tentative D call: TRBD1 (5 bases). The CDR3 totals 16 residues. V dropped 1 base and J dropped 0 bases, with 12 bases sitting between them. Germline V gives CDR1 SGHRS, CDR2 YFSETQ. CDR3 sequence (DNA): TGCGCCAGCAGCTTGTGGCAGGGCTCTAGCACAGATACGCAGTATTTT. This sequence encodes CASSLWQGSSTDTQYF.

The genes are TRBV19 and TRBJ1-1; TRBD1 is a possible D gene (5 bases). CDR1 LNHDA and CDR2 SQIVND come from the germline V gene (reference sequence). There are 15 residues in the CDR3. The V gene lost 1 base and the J gene lost 3 bases, with 12 bases spanning the gap. The CDR3 DNA follows: TGTGCCAGTAGTATAGCACAGGTAAGGGACACTGAAGCTTTCTTT. It translates to CASSIAQVRDTEAFF.

The CDR3 region is CASSLRGGPSYEQYF. In DNA, the CDR3 is TGTGCCAGCAGTTTGAGAGGGGGCCCCTCCTACGAGCAGTACTTC. V gene TRBV11-2 combines with J gene TRBJ2-7; 7 bases align to TRBD1. This CDR3 is 15 amino acids long. Germline loops: CDR1 SGHAT, CDR2 FQNNGV. The junction had 8 bases not matched to a gene; V was cut back by 6 bases and J by 0 bases.

V usage is TRBV24-1 and J usage is TRBJ2-1; possible D gene TRBD2, 6 bases. Germline CDR1 KGHDR, CDR2 SFDVKD. The CDR3 is made up of 14 amino acids. V lost 3 bases, J lost 8 bases, and 13 bases lay in between. The CDR3: CATSDTRGGDEQFF. The CDR3 DNA reads as TGTGCCACCAGTGATACCCGGGGAGGAGATGAGCAGTTCTTC.